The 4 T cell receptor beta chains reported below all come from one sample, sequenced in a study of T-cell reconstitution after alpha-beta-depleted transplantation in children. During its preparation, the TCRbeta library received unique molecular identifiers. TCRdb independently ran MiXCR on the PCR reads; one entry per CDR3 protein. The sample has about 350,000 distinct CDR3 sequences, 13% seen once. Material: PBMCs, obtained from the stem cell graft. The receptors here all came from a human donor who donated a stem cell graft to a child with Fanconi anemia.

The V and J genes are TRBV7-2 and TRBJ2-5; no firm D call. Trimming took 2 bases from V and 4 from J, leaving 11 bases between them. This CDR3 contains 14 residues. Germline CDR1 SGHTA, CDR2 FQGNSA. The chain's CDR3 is CASSLFRSAETQYF. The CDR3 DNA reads TGTGCCAGCAGCTTATTTAGGAGCGCAGAGACCCAGTACTTC.

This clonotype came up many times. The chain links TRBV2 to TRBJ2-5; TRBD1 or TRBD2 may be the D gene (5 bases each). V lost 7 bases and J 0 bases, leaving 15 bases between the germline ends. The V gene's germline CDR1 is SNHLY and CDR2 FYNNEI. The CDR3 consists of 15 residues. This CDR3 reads CASKGGRAYQETQYF. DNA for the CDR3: TGTGCCAGCAAAGGAGGCAGGGCCTACCAAGAGACCCAGTACTTC.

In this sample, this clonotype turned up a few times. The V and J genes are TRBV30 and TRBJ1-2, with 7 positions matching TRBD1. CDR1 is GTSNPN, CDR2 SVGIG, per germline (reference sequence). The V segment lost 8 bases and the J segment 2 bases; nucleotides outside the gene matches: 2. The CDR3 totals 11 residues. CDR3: CARDSNYGYTF. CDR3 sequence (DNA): TGTGCCAGGGACAGCAACTATGGCTACACCTTC. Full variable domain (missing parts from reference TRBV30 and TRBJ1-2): SQTIHQWPATLVQPVGSPLSLECTVEGTSNPNLYWYRQAAGRGLQLLFYSVGIGQISSEVPQNLSASRPQDRQFILSSKKLLLSDSGFYLCARDSNYGYTFGSGTRLTVV.

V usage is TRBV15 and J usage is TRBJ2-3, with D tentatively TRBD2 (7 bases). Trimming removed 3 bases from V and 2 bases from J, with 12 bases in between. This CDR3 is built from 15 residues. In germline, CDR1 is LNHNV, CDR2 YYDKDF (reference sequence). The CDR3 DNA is TGTGCCACCAGCAGGGCGGGGGCCTTCACAGATACGCAGTATTTT. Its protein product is CATSRAGAFTDTQYF.